This T cell receptor (beta chain) was recovered during a study of cytomegalovirus exposure and HLA in healthy donors. The study, taken as a whole, reports: The authors judged a highly shared variant cluster likely a sequencing artifact. The study flagged around 160 TCR beta chains as cytomegalovirus-associated.

J gave up 4 bases and V 3 bases, and 6 bases lay outside the gene matches. The CDR3 has 15 amino acids. CDR1 is MNHNS and CDR2 is SASEGT in the germline V gene. In regard to this clone: Its antigen remains unknown.

Researchers ran the PCR with 60 Vbeta and 13 Jbeta primers. Assay used: immunoSEQ multiplex PCR; TCRdb lists only in-frame clones, some missing. Of 150,000 to 200,000 clones in the sample, roughly 80% were seen once. This chain connects TRBV6-1 to TRBJ2-7, with TRBD2 matching 10 bases. The TCR sequence derives from a man aged 18 to 35 in good health and CMV-seropositive. The sample comprised PBMCs. CDR3: CASSEGGLAVYEQYF. Written as DNA, the CDR3 is TGTGCCAGCAGTGAGGGAGGACTAGCGGTTTACGAGCAGTACTTC.